What follows are 6 T cell receptor beta chains derived from one specimen sequenced in a study of T cells in Graves' hyperthyroidism and ophthalmopathy. What was amplified from RNA transcripts were TCR beta CDR3 regions. The HTBI set primed first-round TCR CDR3 RT-PCR. TCRdb re-derived calls from the multiplex PCR reads in MiXCR, one entry per CDR3 protein. The table records hundreds of thousands of distinct CDR3 sequences, more than 45% of them present only once. The sequenced material came from peripheral blood or thyroid tissue (not recorded which). The receptors derive from a woman aged 18-30 years with Graves' hyperthyroidism.

The chain recombines TRBV7-2 with TRBJ1-1; 7 nucleotides match TRBD1. CDR1 and CDR2 from the germline V gene are SGHTA and FQGNSA. V shed 5 bases and J 4 bases; nucleotides not matched to a gene: 7. CDR3 length equals 14 residues. The CDR3 DNA is TGTGCCAGCAGCGCAGGGGGAATGAGCACTGAAGCTTTCTTT. It codes for CASSAGGMSTEAFF.

V gene TRBV19 combines with J gene TRBJ2-7; 8 bases are shared with TRBD1. V lost 6 bases to trimming and J lost 3 bases; unmatched junction nucleotides: 7. CDR3 length: 14 amino acids. Germline CDR1 is LNHDA and CDR2 is SQIVND (reference sequence). The CDR3 nucleotides are TGTGCCAGTAGCGGAGGGGACAGGAACTACGAGCAGTACTTC. Translation: CASSGGDRNYEQYF.

This rearrangement joins TRBV18 to TRBJ1-2; 7 nucleotides match TRBD1. V shed 7 bases, J shed 4 bases, and the junction held 9 bases outside the gene matches. The CDR3 runs 14 residues. Germline V gene sequence: CDR1 KGHSH, CDR2 LQKENI. CDR3 bases: TGTGCCAGCTTCTTCCAAGCAGGGGGCTATGGCTACACCTTC. Protein sequence: CASFFQAGGYGYTF.

This clonotype was counted a few times. As DNA, the CDR3 is TGTGCCAGCAGCCCCGGGACACATCAAGGGTATATCTACGAGCAGTACTTC. Residues: CASSPGTHQGYIYEQYF. This chain connects TRBV7-6 to TRBJ2-7, with D possibly TRBD1 on 6 matching bases. The CDR3 has 17 residues. V gave up 5 bases and J gave up 3 bases, with 23 bases separating them. CDR1 SGHVS and CDR2 FNYEAQ come from the germline V gene.

CDR3 bases: TGTGCCAGCAGCGTAGAGCCCCAGCATTTT. Amino acid sequence: CASSVEPQHF. The V and J genes are TRBV9 and TRBJ1-5, with D unclear. CDR3 size: 10 residues. The germline V and J ends were trimmed by 0 bases and 8 bases, with 0 bases remaining between them. Germline CDR1 is SGDLS and CDR2 is YYNGEE.

This chain uses TRBV15 with TRBJ2-3; D gene ambiguous. The CDR3 contains 13 residues. Germline assignment: CDR1 LNHNV and CDR2 YYDKDF (reference sequence). V lost 8 bases to trimming and J lost 0 bases, with 9 bases between them. CDR3 DNA sequence: TGTGCCACCGAACGATCTAGCACAGATACGCAGTATTTT. Translating it yields CATERSSTDTQYF.